This T cell receptor (beta chain) was identified during a study of blood T cells in healthy people across ages. There were at least 5.5 micrograms of total RNA extracted from every sample. Using a J-beta primer mix together with a sample-barcoded 5' primer, a second PCR was run for about 6 to 12 cycles. In TCRdb, the 5' RACE reads were re-called with MiXCR into one record per CDR3 protein. This repertoire shows about 1.6 million distinct CDR3 sequences, about 31% found once; its top ten account for about 11%. General study points: Researchers said unsorted PBMCs prevented a conclusive naive versus antigen-experienced comparison. Roughly linearly, TCR beta diversity per million T cells fell as age increased.

On this clonotype itself: The antigen is undetermined.

Germline V gene lookup returns CDR1 SGDLS and CDR2 YYNGEE. The CDR3 sequence is 15 residues long. J was trimmed by 6 bases and V by 4 bases; bases with no gene match: 9. Sequencing used blood. The chain couples TRBV9 to TRBJ2-5; 10 nucleotides match TRBD1. The receptor was isolated from a woman aged 25 to 39 in good health. As DNA, the CDR3 is TGTGCCAGCAGCCGTCGGGGACAGGGGAAGAAGACCCAGTACTTC. It translates to CASSRRGQGKKTQYF.